A single sample gave rise to the 27 T cell receptor beta chains below, sequenced in a study of blood T cell repertoires in COVID-19. Libraries were prepared by immunoSEQ multiplex PCR; TCRdb keeps only in-frame clonotypes and omits some of them. The table lists under 200,000 clones, 85% to 90% of them singletons. Material for sequencing was peripheral blood. The receptors stem from a man between 18 and 35 years old with active or convalescent COVID-19.

This chain connects TRBV3-1 (or the pseudogene TRBV3-2) to TRBJ1-1; D remains unclear. Germline V CDR1 and CDR2: LGHDT, YNNKEL (reference sequence). The CDR3 is made up of 12 amino acids. The germline V and J ends were trimmed by 0 bases and 7 bases, with 6 bases remaining between them. DNA of the CDR3: TGTGCCAGCAGCCAAGATTCGGGTGAAGCTTTCTTT. Its protein is CASSQDSGEAFF.

This chain connects TRBV11-2 to TRBJ1-3, with D possibly matching TRBD1 (5 bases). This CDR3 is built from 15 residues. Germline CDR1 reads SGHAT; CDR2 reads FQNNGV. Trimming cost V 5 bases and J 1 base, with 12 bases left between them. CDR3 in amino acids: CASSPTALSGNTIYF. For the CDR3, the DNA is TGTGCCAGCAGCCCGACAGCCCTTTCTGGAAACACCATATATTTT.

This clone appeared a few times. The rearrangement joins TRBV7-2 to TRBJ1-2, with 11 bases lining up with TRBD1. The CDR3 runs 15 residues. With 5 bases clipped from V and 4 bases from J, the junction kept 6 bases outside the gene matches. From germline, CDR1 is SGHTA and CDR2 FQGNSA. CDR3 sequence: CASSPGTGGIYGYTF. The CDR3 region has the DNA TGTGCCAGCAGCCCGGGGACAGGGGGAATCTATGGCTACACCTTC. The full variable domain, its missing parts supplied by reference TRBV7-2 and TRBJ1-2, is GAGVSQSPSNKVTEKGKDVELRCDPISGHTALYWYRQSLGQGLEFLIYFQGNSAPDKSGLPSDRFSAERTGGSVSTLTIQRTQQEDSAVYLCASSPGTGGIYGYTFGSGTRLTVV.

This sequence joins TRBV5-1 and TRBJ1-1; 7 nucleotides align to TRBD1. The germline V gene has CDR1 SGHRS and CDR2 YFSETQ. Losses at the gene ends were 4 bases for V and 0 bases for J; bases not matched to a gene: 9. The CDR3 has 16 residues. The CDR3 spells CASSSGTAIMNTEAFF. The CDR3 DNA reads as TGCGCCAGCAGCAGTGGGACAGCGATTATGAACACTGAAGCTTTCTTT.

The rearrangement joins TRBV12-5 to TRBJ2-7; D remains unclear. Looked up from germline, CDR1 is LGHNT and CDR2 is FRNRAP. This CDR3 spans 12 amino acids. V lost 5 bases and J 3 bases, leaving 8 bases between the germline ends. The CDR3 region has the DNA TGTGCTAGTGGTCCGGTTGTCTACGAGCAGTACTTC. This encodes CASGPVVYEQYF.

The table lists this clone with a count of one. The chain has TRBV30 and TRBJ2-5, with 12 bases identical to TRBD2. This CDR3 has 15 amino acids. The J segment lost 6 bases and the V segment lost 1 base, leaving 6 bases of the junction unmatched. The germline CDR1 and CDR2 sequences are GTSNPN and SVGIG (reference sequence). CDR3 residues: CAWSAGLAGQKTQYF. The CDR3 coding sequence is TGTGCCTGGAGTGCAGGACTAGCGGGGCAAAAGACCCAGTACTTC.

The genes are TRBV28 and TRBJ1-5; 7 bases match TRBD1. Trimming removed 5 bases from V and 6 bases from J; junction bases left unmatched: 7. In germline, CDR1 is MDHEN, CDR2 SYDVKM. This CDR3 spans 14 amino acids. The CDR3 spells CASSMGQRGQPQHF. CDR3 DNA: TGTGCCAGCAGTATGGGACAGAGAGGTCAGCCCCAGCATTTT.

The J gene is TRBJ1-5, the V gene TRBV30; TRBD1 matches at 9 bases. The germline V gene has CDR1 GTSNPN and CDR2 SVGIG (reference sequence). V was pared by 1 base and J by 4 bases, with 14 bases of the junction left unmatched. There are 18 residues in the CDR3. The CDR3 DNA reads TGTGCCTGGAGTGCCTACCGAACCGGGACAGGGAATAATCAGCCCCAGCATTTT. It yields the protein CAWSAYRTGTGNNQPQHF.

The genes are TRBV10-2 and TRBJ2-1, with a possible D match to TRBD1 (5 bases). The germline V and J ends were trimmed by 7 bases and 0 bases, with 10 bases remaining between them. The length of the CDR3 is 14 residues. The germline CDR1 and CDR2 sequences are WSHSY and SAAADI. For the CDR3, the DNA is TGCGCCAGCATCCAGGGAAGCTCCTACAATGAGCAGTTCTTC. It specifies CASIQGSSYNEQFF.

Turning to this clone: The junction and the germline gene differ at one end; a read error may be behind it. CDR3 coding DNA: TGTGCCAGCAGCCTAGACAGGAACACCGGGGAGCTGTTTTTT. Its protein is CASSLDRNTGELFF. J is TRBJ2-2 and V is TRBV11-2, with D perhaps matching TRBD1 (5 bases). CDR3 size: 14 residues. CDR1 SGHAT and CDR2 FQNNGV come from the germline V gene.

In nucleotides, the CDR3 is TGTGCCAGCAGCTTACCCGGGACTAGCCAAGAGACCCAGTACTTC. This translates into CASSLPGTSQETQYF. This chain links TRBV7-9 with TRBJ2-5, with 8 positions matching TRBD2. CDR1 and CDR2 from the germline V gene are SEHNR and FQNEAQ (reference sequence). V trimming: 2 bases; J trimming: 1 base; junction bases outside the gene matches: 3. This CDR3 has 15 residues.

The J gene is TRBJ2-5, the V gene TRBV7-2; weak D call: TRBD1 (6 bases). CDR3 length: 14 amino acids. Trimming stripped 5 bases from V and 3 bases from J, with 13 bases between. Per germline, CDR1 SGHTA and CDR2 FQGNSA. CDR3 nucleotide sequence: TGTGCCAGCAGCAGCAGGGGTCCCAAAGAGACCCAGTACTTC. Translated: CASSSRGPKETQYF.

The chain links TRBV18 to TRBJ2-5; D gene ambiguous. The V end was cut by 0 bases, the J end by 5 bases, with 4 bases between. The CDR3 has 12 residues. Germline assignment: CDR1 KGHSH and CDR2 LQKENI. The CDR3, as DNA: TGTGCCAGCTCACCACCGGGCGAGACCCAGTACTTC. It encodes CASSPPGETQYF.

The chain joins TRBV10-3 to TRBJ1-2; D gene uncertain. CDR1 and CDR2 (germline): ENHRY, SYGVKD. The length of the CDR3 is 12 residues. V was pared by 3 bases and J by 1 base, with 3 bases between. CDR3 in amino acids: CAISDSNYGYTF. The CDR3, as DNA: TGTGCCATCAGTGACAGTAACTATGGCTACACCTTC.

The CDR3 bases are TGTGCCAGCAGCCAAGACCGATACACTACAGGGCACGGCTACACCTTC. This codes for CASSQDRYTTGHGYTF. This chain uses TRBV5-4 with TRBJ1-2; perhaps TRBD1 as D (6 bases). Per germline, CDR1 SGHNT and CDR2 YYREEE (reference sequence). Trimming cost V 4 bases and J 8 bases, with 24 bases left between them. CDR3 length: 16 amino acids.

This chain links TRBV2 with TRBJ1-2; TRBD1 might be the D (6 bases). V lost 6 bases and J lost 7, with 12 bases in between. This CDR3 has 12 residues. Germline CDR1 reads SNHLY; CDR2 reads FYNNEI. The CDR3 DNA follows: TGTGCCAGCAGGAGGGCGGGGGCTGGCTACACCTTC. Its protein product is CASRRAGAGYTF.

The chain employs TRBV28 and TRBJ1-3; TRBD1 matches 9 bases. This CDR3 region has 18 residues. Trimming at V came to 3 bases and at J to 4 bases, leaving 13 bases not matched to a gene. Germline CDR1 and CDR2: MDHEN and SYDVKM. DNA of the CDR3: TGTGCCAGCAGTTTCACATCCGGTTTGGGGACAGGGGGAAACACCATATATTTT. Translating it yields CASSFTSGLGTGGNTIYF. Combining the CDR3 with reference TRBV28 and TRBJ1-3 gives the whole variable domain DVKVTQSSRYLVKRTGEKVFLECVQDMDHENMFWYRQDPGLGLRLIYFSYDVKMKEKGDIPEGYSVSREKKERFSLILESASTNQTSMYLCASSFTSGLGTGGNTIYFGEGSWLTVV.

The chain has TRBV6-5 and TRBJ2-3; 7 nucleotides line up with TRBD1. With 2 bases clipped from V and 3 bases from J, the junction kept 5 bases outside the gene matches. Germline CDR1 reads MNHEY; CDR2 reads SVGAGI. The CDR3 loop spans 15 amino acids. The CDR3 region has the DNA TGTGCCAGCAGTTACACAGGGGTTGTGACAGATACGCAGTATTTT. This gives the protein CASSYTGVVTDTQYF.

The chain carries TRBV6-5 and TRBJ2-1; 7 bases line up with TRBD2. The V and J ends lost 6 bases and 5 bases, in that order; junction bases with no gene match: 7. Germline V gene sequence: CDR1 MNHEY, CDR2 SVGAGI. The CDR3 totals 14 residues. CDR3: CASSPSGTHNEQFF. DNA of the CDR3: TGTGCCAGCAGCCCAAGCGGGACTCACAATGAGCAGTTCTTC.

V is TRBV28 and J is TRBJ2-7, with D possibly TRBD1 on 6 matching bases. CDR1 and CDR2 (germline): MDHEN, SYDVKM. The CDR3 has 14 amino acids. Trimming left V 5 bases short and J 3 bases short, with 14 bases between. The CDR3 region has the DNA TGTGCCAGCAGTACAGGGACCTTATACTACGAGCAGTACTTC. Its protein is CASSTGTLYYEQYF.

This chain uses TRBV7-2 with TRBJ1-1; possible D gene TRBD1, 5 bases. There are 14 residues in the CDR3. The V end was cut by 5 bases, the J end by 5 bases, with 15 bases between. The germline V gene has CDR1 SGHTA and CDR2 FQGNSA. The chain's CDR3 is CASSPAGGRTEAFF. For the CDR3, the DNA is TGTGCCAGCAGCCCAGCCGGGGGTCGGACTGAAGCTTTCTTT.

The rearrangement links TRBV7-8 to TRBJ2-1, with 15 bases aligning to TRBD2. This CDR3 is built from 17 residues. Germline V CDR1 and CDR2: SGHVS, FQNEAQ. The trim removed 5 bases at V and 6 bases at J, leaving 8 bases unmatched. CDR3 in DNA: TGTGCCAGCAGCCGTTTTGGACTAGCGGGAGGGGGCAATGAGCAGTTCTTC. The encoded protein is CASSRFGLAGGGNEQFF.

The count of this clone is one. V and J are TRBV24-1 and TRBJ2-5, with a possible D match to TRBD1 (6 bases). In germline, CDR1 is KGHDR, CDR2 SFDVKD. The CDR3 loop spans 15 amino acids. Trimming stripped 3 bases from V and 0 bases from J, with 10 bases between. The CDR3 sequence is CATSDVQGNQETQYF. CDR3 bases: TGTGCCACCAGTGATGTACAGGGTAACCAAGAGACCCAGTACTTC.

This chain's CDR3 is CASSFGQGGQPQHF. The CDR3 bases are TGTGCCAGCAGTTTCGGACAGGGTGGTCAGCCCCAGCATTTT. The rearrangement joins TRBV6-5 to TRBJ1-5; 8 nucleotides agree with TRBD1. The germline gives CDR1 MNHEY, CDR2 SVGAGI. With 4 bases clipped from V and 6 bases from J, the junction kept 5 bases outside the gene matches. The CDR3 is made up of 14 amino acids.

The chain carries TRBV5-4 and TRBJ2-2, with TRBD1 matching over 7 bases. The CDR3 is 16 residues long. Germline V gene sequence: CDR1 SGHNT, CDR2 YYREEE (reference sequence). The junction had 6 bases not matched to a gene; V was cut back by 4 bases and J by 0 bases. The CDR3 DNA reads TGTGCCAGCAGCGGGGGACAGCCACCGAACACCGGGGAGCTGTTTTTT. This codes for CASSGGQPPNTGELFF.

The J gene is TRBJ1-2, the V gene TRBV5-1, with no clear D. The V end lost 1 base, the J end lost 2 bases, and 12 bases lay between the germline ends. CDR1 SGHRS and CDR2 YFSETQ come from the germline V gene. The CDR3 runs to 15 residues. CDR3 amino acids: CASSLNRLLNYGYTF. In DNA form, the CDR3 reads TGCGCCAGCAGCTTGAATAGACTCCTGAACTATGGCTACACCTTC.

J is TRBJ1-2 and V is TRBV7-2, with unresolved D. The CDR3 sequence is 12 residues long. CDR1 and CDR2 from the germline V gene are SGHTA and FQGNSA. V gave up 5 bases and J gave up 4 bases, with 8 bases separating them. The CDR3 nucleotides read TGTGCCAGCAGCATAGACATCTATGGCTACACCTTC. Protein sequence: CASSIDIYGYTF.